This T cell receptor beta chain was sequenced for a study of shared clonotypes between healthy human individuals. The count of this clone is one. Its target is not known. Germline V lookup: CDR1 KGHSH, CDR2 LQKENI. Trimming took 6 bases from V and 2 from J; bases not matched to a gene: 7. The CDR3 sequence is 15 residues long. Generated by immunoSEQ multiplex PCR, the TCRdb table keeps only in-frame clones and is missing some. The sample has more than 400,000 clones; approximately 95% are singletons. Study-wide points: Represented diversity, genetic and exposure-history alike, was limited by few donors. Rarefaction indicated that sorted-subset sequencing remained incomplete although depth was large.

The chain recombines TRBV18 with TRBJ2-7; TRBD1 matches 10 bases. The receptor was isolated from a young woman in good health. Sequencing was carried out using naive CD4+ T cells sorted from blood. Subset here: CD45RA+ positively selected. CDR3 in amino acids: CASSSGTGETYEQYF. DNA of the CDR3: TGTGCCAGCTCTTCCGGGACAGGGGAAACCTACGAGCAGTACTTC.